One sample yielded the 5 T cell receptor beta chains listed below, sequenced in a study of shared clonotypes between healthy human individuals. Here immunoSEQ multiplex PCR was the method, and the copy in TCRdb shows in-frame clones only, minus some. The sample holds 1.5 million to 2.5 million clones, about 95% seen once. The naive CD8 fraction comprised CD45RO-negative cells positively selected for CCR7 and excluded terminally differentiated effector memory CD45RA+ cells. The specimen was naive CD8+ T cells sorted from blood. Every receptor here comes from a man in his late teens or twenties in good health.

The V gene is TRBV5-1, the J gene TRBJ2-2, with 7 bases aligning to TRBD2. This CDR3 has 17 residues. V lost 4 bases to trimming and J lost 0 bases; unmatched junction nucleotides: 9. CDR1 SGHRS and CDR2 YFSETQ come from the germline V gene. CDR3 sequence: CASSPYGGGANTGELFF. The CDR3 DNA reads TGCGCCAGCAGCCCCTATGGTGGGGGGGCGAACACCGGGGAGCTGTTTTTT. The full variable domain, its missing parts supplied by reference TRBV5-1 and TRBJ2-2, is KAGVTQTPRYLIKTRGQQVTLSCSPISGHRSVSWYQQTPGQGLQFLFEYFSETQRNKGNFPGRFSGRQFSNSRSEMNVSTLELGDSALYLCASSPYGGGANTGELFFGEGSRLTVL.

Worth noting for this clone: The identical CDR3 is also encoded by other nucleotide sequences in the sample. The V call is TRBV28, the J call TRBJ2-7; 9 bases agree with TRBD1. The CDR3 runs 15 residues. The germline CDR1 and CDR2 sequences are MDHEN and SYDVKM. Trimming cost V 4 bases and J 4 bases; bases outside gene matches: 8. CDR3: CASSSPGTGRYEQYF. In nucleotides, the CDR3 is TGTGCCAGCAGTTCCCCCGGGACAGGGCGGTACGAGCAGTACTTC.

The CDR3 sequence: CASSVLAGPADTQYF. The CDR3, as DNA: TGTGCCAGCAGCGTCCTAGCGGGGCCCGCAGATACGCAGTATTTT. V is TRBV7-8 and J is TRBJ2-3, with 9 positions matching TRBD2. This CDR3 region has 15 residues. V dropped 5 bases and J dropped 4; count of bases not matched to a gene: 7. Germline V gene lookup returns CDR1 SGHVS and CDR2 FQNEAQ.

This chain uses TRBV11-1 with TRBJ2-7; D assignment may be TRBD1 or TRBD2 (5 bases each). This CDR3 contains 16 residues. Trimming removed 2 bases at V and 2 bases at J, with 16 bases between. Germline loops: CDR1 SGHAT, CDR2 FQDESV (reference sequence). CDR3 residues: CASSLSSGTEPYEQYF. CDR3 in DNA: TGTGCCAGCAGCTTATCGTCCGGGACGGAACCCTACGAGCAGTACTTC.

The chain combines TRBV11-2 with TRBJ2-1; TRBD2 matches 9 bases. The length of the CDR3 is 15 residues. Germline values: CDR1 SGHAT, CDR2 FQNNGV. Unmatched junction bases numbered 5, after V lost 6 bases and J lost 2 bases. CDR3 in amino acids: CASRFSGGTYNEQFF. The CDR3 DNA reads TGTGCCAGCAGATTTAGCGGGGGCACCTACAATGAGCAGTTCTTC.